A selection of T cell receptor beta chains follows, all from one sample in a study of T cell responses to AZD1222 COVID-19 vaccine. Measured with immunoSEQ multiplex PCR; TCRdb has only the in-frame clones, and not every one. The top ten clones hold 5.5% to 8% of a sample with about 85,000 clones, about nine tenths of them seen once. The input for sequencing was peripheral blood, taken on day 0 of AZD1222 vaccination. All receptors derive from an adult in good health. The CDR3 runs from the conserved cysteine through the conserved F or W. The order of the fields is clone size, D gene, V gene, J gene, CDR3 protein, CDR3 DNA. The D gene is left open where the match is weak. Size values are once, few and many counts, or a class for expanded clones, and some rows have none.

clone size: few; D gene: TRBD1; V gene: TRBV5-6; J gene: TRBJ1-2; CDR3 protein: CASSDTGGNGYTF; CDR3 DNA: TGTGCCAGCAGCGACACAGGGGGCAATGGCTACACCTTC
clone size: -; D gene: -; V gene: TRBV19; J gene: TRBJ1-1; CDR3 protein: CASSWGNTEAFF; CDR3 DNA: TGTGCCAGTAGTTGGGGGAACACTGAAGCTTTCTTT
clone size: -; D gene: TRBD1; V gene: TRBV28; J gene: TRBJ1-6; CDR3 protein: CASRSGGGQGGSPLHF; CDR3 DNA: TGTGCCAGCAGATCTGGAGGAGGACAGGGGGGTTCACCCCTCCACTTT
clone size: -; D gene: TRBD2; V gene: TRBV11-2; J gene: TRBJ2-3; CDR3 protein: CASSQGTSNTDTQYF; CDR3 DNA: TGTGCCAGCAGCCAAGGGACTAGCAACACAGATACGCAGTATTTT
clone size: -; D gene: -; V gene: TRBV30; J gene: TRBJ2-7; CDR3 protein: CAWSLRNEQYF; CDR3 DNA: TGTGCCTGGAGCCTAAGGAATGAGCAGTACTTC
clone size: -; D gene: -; V gene: TRBV18; J gene: TRBJ2-5; CDR3 protein: CASSPPSGQGLQETQYF; CDR3 DNA: TGTGCCAGCTCCCCCCCGTCAGGTCAAGGGTTACAAGAGACCCAGTACTTC
clone size: -; D gene: -; V gene: TRBV7-3; J gene: TRBJ2-7; CDR3 protein: CASSYIRTRSPYEQYF; CDR3 DNA: TGTGCCAGCAGCTATATAAGGACCCGGTCCCCCTACGAGCAGTACTTC
clone size: once; D gene: -; V gene: TRBV28; J gene: TRBJ2-5; CDR3 protein: CASRGPGGETQYF; CDR3 DNA: TGTGCCAGCAGAGGACCAGGAGGAGAGACCCAGTACTTC
clone size: -; D gene: TRBD2; V gene: TRBV7-2; J gene: TRBJ2-1; CDR3 protein: CASSPPASGGRFF; CDR3 DNA: TGTGCCAGCAGCCCCCCAGCTAGCGGGGGTCGGTTCTTC
clone size: -; D gene: -; V gene: TRBV5-8; J gene: TRBJ1-5; CDR3 protein: CASSLRHQPQHF; CDR3 DNA: TGTGCCAGCAGCTTACGCCATCAGCCCCAGCATTTT
clone size: -; D gene: -; V gene: TRBV27; J gene: TRBJ1-5; CDR3 protein: CAGPGGASLGGSNQPQHF; CDR3 DNA: TGTGCCGGCCCCGGTGGGGCCTCTCTTGGTGGTAGCAATCAGCCCCAGCATTTT
clone size: -; D gene: TRBD2; V gene: TRBV2; J gene: TRBJ2-3; CDR3 protein: CASTPPGLAGSASTDTQYF; CDR3 DNA: TGTGCCAGCACTCCCCCGGGACTAGCGGGGAGTGCTAGCACAGATACGCAGTATTTT
clone size: once; D gene: -; V gene: TRBV18; J gene: TRBJ2-5; CDR3 protein: CASSPPGGRQETQYF; CDR3 DNA: TGTGCCAGCTCACCACCGGGGGGTAGGCAAGAGACCCAGTACTTC
clone size: -; D gene: -; V gene: TRBV7-2; J gene: TRBJ1-2; CDR3 protein: CASSLVGEVGGYTF; CDR3 DNA: TGTGCCAGCAGCTTAGTTGGGGAAGTCGGGGGCTACACCTTC
clone size: -; D gene: -; V gene: TRBV28; J gene: TRBJ2-1; CDR3 protein: CASSFQDREQFF; CDR3 DNA: TGTGCCAGCAGTTTTCAGGACAGAGAGCAGTTCTTC
clone size: few; D gene: -; V gene: TRBV10-1; J gene: TRBJ2-7; CDR3 protein: CASSESKPNGGYEQYF; CDR3 DNA: TGCGCCAGCAGTGAGTCGAAGCCCAACGGGGGTTACGAGCAGTACTTC
clone size: -; D gene: -; V gene: TRBV12-3/TRBV12-4; J gene: TRBJ2-5; CDR3 protein: CASTSGGRETQYF; CDR3 DNA: TGTGCCAGCACCTCCGGGGGACGAGAGACCCAGTACTTC
clone size: -; D gene: TRBD2; V gene: TRBV4-1; J gene: TRBJ2-7; CDR3 protein: CASSQLGSGRARATYEQYF; CDR3 DNA: TGCGCCAGCAGCCAACTAGGTAGCGGGAGGGCCAGAGCAACCTACGAGCAGTACTTC
clone size: -; D gene: TRBD1; V gene: TRBV18; J gene: TRBJ2-1; CDR3 protein: CASSSSRQAGGANEQFF; CDR3 DNA: TGTGCCAGCTCATCGTCAAGACAAGCAGGGGGCGCGAATGAGCAGTTCTTC
clone size: -; D gene: -; V gene: TRBV10-3; J gene: TRBJ2-7; CDR3 protein: CAISESPPPYEQYF; CDR3 DNA: TGTGCCATCAGTGAGTCGCCGCCACCCTACGAGCAGTACTTC
clone size: -; D gene: -; V gene: TRBV5-1; J gene: TRBJ1-1; CDR3 protein: CASSWLGSGDTEAFF; CDR3 DNA: TGCGCCAGCAGCTGGTTGGGATCTGGGGACACTGAAGCTTTCTTT
clone size: -; D gene: -; V gene: TRBV15; J gene: TRBJ1-5; CDR3 protein: CATRRVGQPQHF; CDR3 DNA: TGTGCCACCAGGAGGGTGGGACAGCCCCAGCATTTT
clone size: -; D gene: TRBD1; V gene: TRBV5-1; J gene: TRBJ2-7; CDR3 protein: CASSLETGGVEQYF; CDR3 DNA: TGCGCCAGCAGCTTGGAGACAGGGGGCGTCGAGCAGTACTTC
clone size: -; D gene: -; V gene: TRBV9; J gene: TRBJ1-2; CDR3 protein: CASSVVQDQGYTF; CDR3 DNA: TGTGCCAGCAGCGTAGTACAGGATCAGGGCTACACCTTC
clone size: -; D gene: -; V gene: TRBV7-3; J gene: TRBJ1-4; CDR3 protein: CASSPVTMARNEKLFF; CDR3 DNA: TGTGCCAGCAGCCCAGTAACAATGGCCCGTAATGAAAAACTGTTTTTT
clone size: few; D gene: -; V gene: TRBV6-2/TRBV6-3; J gene: TRBJ2-1; CDR3 protein: CASTPTAIDYNEQFF; CDR3 DNA: TGTGCCAGCACCCCTACCGCGATAGACTACAATGAGCAGTTCTTC
clone size: once; D gene: -; V gene: TRBV28; J gene: TRBJ1-4; CDR3 protein: CASSFLGGFNEKLFF; CDR3 DNA: TGTGCCAGCAGTTTCCTAGGGGGTTTTAATGAAAAACTGTTTTTT
clone size: -; D gene: -; V gene: TRBV19; J gene: TRBJ2-5; CDR3 protein: CASSIGQGYQETQYF; CDR3 DNA: TGTGCCAGTAGTATCGGTCAGGGGTACCAAGAGACCCAGTACTTC
clone size: -; D gene: -; V gene: TRBV6-5; J gene: TRBJ1-1; CDR3 protein: CASRSDRSLHEAFF; CDR3 DNA: TGTGCCAGCAGATCTGACAGGAGTCTCCACGAAGCTTTCTTT
clone size: -; D gene: TRBD1; V gene: TRBV19; J gene: TRBJ1-1; CDR3 protein: CASRIQGLNTEAFF; CDR3 DNA: TGTGCCAGTAGAATACAGGGGCTGAACACTGAAGCTTTCTTT
clone size: -; D gene: -; V gene: TRBV12-3/TRBV12-4; J gene: TRBJ2-3; CDR3 protein: CASLRANTDTQYF; CDR3 DNA: TGTGCCAGCCTCCGGGCCAACACAGATACGCAGTATTTT
clone size: -; D gene: -; V gene: TRBV5-1; J gene: TRBJ1-2; CDR3 protein: CASSLTGLDYGYTF; CDR3 DNA: TGCGCCAGCAGCTTGACAGGGCTGGACTATGGCTACACCTTC
clone size: -; D gene: -; V gene: TRBV12-2; J gene: TRBJ1-1; CDR3 protein: CASRLENPGTGNSTEAFF; CDR3 DNA: TGTGCAAGTCGCTTAGAGAACCCCGGGACAGGGAATAGCACTGAAGCTTTCTTT
clone size: once; D gene: -; V gene: TRBV15; J gene: TRBJ1-5; CDR3 protein: CATSRALSDQPQHF; CDR3 DNA: TGTGCCACCAGCAGAGCCCTCTCTGATCAGCCCCAGCATTTT
clone size: -; D gene: TRBD1; V gene: TRBV7-9; J gene: TRBJ2-1; CDR3 protein: CASSSWTGYRLVEQFF; CDR3 DNA: TGTGCCAGCAGCTCCTGGACAGGTTACCGCTTGGTGGAGCAGTTCTTC
clone size: -; D gene: -; V gene: TRBV6-2/TRBV6-3; J gene: TRBJ1-5; CDR3 protein: CASSVDSNSNQPQHF; CDR3 DNA: TGTGCCAGCAGTGTCGACAGTAATAGCAATCAGCCCCAGCATTTT
clone size: -; D gene: TRBD1; V gene: TRBV6-5; J gene: TRBJ1-2; CDR3 protein: CASSYGNRGRGYGYTF; CDR3 DNA: TGTGCCAGCAGTTACGGGAACAGGGGGCGCGGGTATGGCTACACCTTC
clone size: -; D gene: TRBD1; V gene: TRBV5-1; J gene: TRBJ1-6; CDR3 protein: CASSPDRGPSSPLHF; CDR3 DNA: TGCGCCAGCAGCCCGGACAGGGGGCCTAGTTCACCCCTCCACTTT
clone size: -; D gene: TRBD1; V gene: TRBV6-5; J gene: TRBJ1-3; CDR3 protein: CASSYGRTGSTIYF; CDR3 DNA: TGTGCCAGCAGTTACGGGAGGACAGGGTCCACCATATATTTT
clone size: -; D gene: -; V gene: TRBV18; J gene: TRBJ1-6; CDR3 protein: CASSPSGSSNSPLHF; CDR3 DNA: TGTGCCAGCTCCCCCTCGGGGTCGAGTAATTCACCCCTCCACTTT
clone size: -; D gene: -; V gene: TRBV6-5; J gene: TRBJ1-1; CDR3 protein: CASMLEGVTEAFF; CDR3 DNA: TGTGCCAGCATGCTCGAAGGGGTCACTGAAGCTTTCTTT
clone size: -; D gene: -; V gene: TRBV28; J gene: TRBJ2-7; CDR3 protein: CASSYHDRAYEQYF; CDR3 DNA: TGTGCCAGCAGTTACCATGACAGAGCCTACGAGCAGTACTTC
clone size: -; D gene: -; V gene: TRBV11-2; J gene: TRBJ2-2; CDR3 protein: CASSPTPNTGELFF; CDR3 DNA: TGTGCCAGCAGCCCGACTCCGAACACCGGGGAGCTGTTTTTT
clone size: -; D gene: TRBD1; V gene: TRBV4-1; J gene: TRBJ1-5; CDR3 protein: CASSPGTGRAQPQHF; CDR3 DNA: TGCGCCAGCAGCCCTGGGACAGGGAGAGCTCAGCCCCAGCATTTT
clone size: few; D gene: -; V gene: TRBV10-2; J gene: TRBJ1-1; CDR3 protein: CASSNRENTEAFF; CDR3 DNA: TGCGCCAGCAGCAACAGAGAGAACACTGAAGCTTTCTTT